These 21 T cell receptor beta chains originate from one sample sequenced in a study of read filtering for tumor transcriptome and immune sequencing. From roughly 390 ng of RNA, a library with molecular barcoded alpha/delta and beta/gamma adaptors was made. MiXCR was run by TCRdb on the reads, yielding one entry per CDR3 protein. The repertoire has around 26,000 distinct CDR3 sequences, around 14% of them found once; the top ten carry roughly 44%. Sequenced: a population of CD138-negative cells sorted from bone marrow. All receptors derive from a donor aged 40 or over with multiple myeloma.

This clonotype has a count of ten or more. The rearrangement uses TRBV10-3 and TRBJ2-1; TRBD2 might be the D (6 bases). CDR3 length equals 15 residues. The germline V and J ends were trimmed by 11 bases and 7 bases, with 24 bases remaining between them. The germline V gene encodes CDR1 ENHRY and CDR2 SYGVKD. The DNA for the CDR3 is TGTGCCTCCAGAGGATGGGGCGGGAAGAGAAATGAGCAGTTCTTC. It is translated as CASRGWGGKRNEQFF.

There are many counts of this clonotype. This sequence joins TRBV5-1 and TRBJ2-3, with D perhaps being TRBD1 or TRBD2 (6 bases each). This CDR3 comprises 14 residues. The germline V and J ends were trimmed by 5 bases and 2 bases, with 12 bases remaining between them. CDR1 is SGHRS and CDR2 is YFSETQ in the germline V gene. Here the CDR3 DNA reads TGCGCCAGCAGAAGGGGGGATCACACAGATACGCAGTATTTT. Encoded protein: CASRRGDHTDTQYF.

The chain's CDR3 is CSAVNGGRGGELFF. DNA of the CDR3: TGCAGTGCTGTGAATGGCGGGAGAGGCGGGGAGCTGTTTTTT. This chain joins TRBV20-1 and TRBJ2-2; TRBD2 agrees at 7 bases. The V and J ends lost 5 bases and 7 bases, in that order; junction bases with no gene match: 10. Looked up from germline, CDR1 is DFQATT and CDR2 is SNEGSKA (reference sequence). CDR3 size: 14 residues.

This clonotype appeared a single time. It may be a read error: a sequence one base away is much more abundant. This chain links TRBV30 with TRBJ2-7, with D uncertain. This CDR3 contains 13 residues. Germline-derived CDR1 and CDR2 are GTSNPN and SVGIG (reference sequence). V was pared by 5 bases and J by 12 bases, with 23 bases between. CDR3 protein: CAWCDPRVMEGYF. CDR3 nucleotide sequence: TGTGCCTGGTGTGACCCCCGAGTGATGGAAGGGTACTTC.

This clonotype was recorded many times. The V and J genes are TRBV19 and TRBJ2-6; 8 bases are a match to TRBD1. The CDR3 has 15 amino acids. Germline CDR1 is LNHDA and CDR2 is SQIVND (reference sequence). Trimming took 5 bases from V and 2 from J; bases not matched to a gene: 2. CDR3 sequence: CASSPGGAGANVLTF. The CDR3 DNA sequence: TGTGCCAGTAGTCCAGGGGGCGCTGGGGCCAACGTCCTGACTTTC.

This clonotype was seen many times. One junction end disagrees with the germline gene, perhaps due to a read error. The chain combines TRBV7-3 with TRBJ2-2, with 10 bases that match TRBD2. Germline V gene sequence: CDR1 SGHTA, CDR2 FQGTGA. The CDR3 is 19 amino acids. In nucleotides, the CDR3 is TGTGCTAGCAGTTTACACTCACTAGCGGGGCAAGCGAACACCGGGGAGCTGTTTTTT. The encoded protein is CASSLHSLAGQANTGELFF.

This clonotype was detected only once. With a far larger clone one base away, a read error is the likely cause. The rearrangement links TRBV6-1 to TRBJ2-1; D may be TRBD2 (6 bases). Germline V lookup: CDR1 MNHNS, CDR2 SASEGT. The CDR3 runs to 16 residues. CDR3 coding DNA: TGTGCCAGCAGTGCTAAGACTAGATTTACTTACAATGGGCAGTTCTTC. Protein: CASSAKTRFTYNGQFF.

This clonotype was observed many times. The rearrangement joins TRBV21-1 to TRBJ2-3; the table gives TRBD1 as D, unverified against the DNA. TRBV21-1 is flagged as a pseudogene. The length of the CDR3 is 15 residues. In DNA form, the CDR3 reads TGTGCCAGCAGCGGGTGCAAGGGGAAACTGGATACGCAGTATTTT. This codes for CASSGCKGKLDTQYF.

This clonotype was detected many times. The chain uses TRBV20-1 and TRBJ2-7, with TRBD2 matching over 13 bases. This CDR3 region has 14 residues. Germline lookup yields CDR1 DFQATT and CDR2 SNEGSKA (reference sequence). With V trimmed by 5 bases and J by 6 bases, 7 bases remained unmatched. The CDR3 is CSAARLAGGTEQYF. The CDR3 DNA sequence: TGCAGTGCTGCTAGACTAGCGGGAGGAACCGAGCAGTACTTC.

A word on this clonotype: At one boundary the junction diverges from the germline segment, which might be a read error. The gene calls are TRBV5-1 and TRBJ1-1; D call uncertain. Germline V CDR1 and CDR2: SGHRS, YFSETQ. The CDR3 has 15 residues. The DNA for the CDR3 is TGCGCCGGCAGCTTGAACGCACAGTCGAACACTGAAGCTTTCTTT. This gives the protein CAGSLNAQSNTEAFF. Full variable domain (outside the CDR3, taken from reference TRBV5-1 and TRBJ1-1): KAGVTQTPRYLIKTRGQQVTLSCSPISGHRSVSWYQQTPGQGLQFLFEYFSETQRNKGNFPGRFSGRQFSNSRSEMNVSTLELGDSALYLCAGSLNAQSNTEAFFGQGTRLTVV.

This clonotype came up many times. The V gene is TRBV30, the J gene TRBJ1-5, with D possibly matching TRBD1 (6 bases). Germline V gene sequence: CDR1 GTSNPN, CDR2 SVGIG (reference sequence). The CDR3 runs to 14 residues. Trimming removed 0 bases from V and 2 bases from J, with 8 bases in between. The CDR3 is CAWSVAGGNQPQHF. The CDR3 nucleotides are TGTGCCTGGAGTGTGGCAGGGGGCAATCAGCCCCAGCATTTT.

The CDR3 sequence is CASRGLLAGNQPQHF. CDR3 DNA sequence: TGTGCCAGCAGGGGACTCCTAGCGGGCAATCAGCCCCAGCATTTT. The genes are TRBV6-1 and TRBJ1-5; TRBD1 is a possible D gene (5 bases). CDR3 size: 15 residues. Trimming took off 6 bases at V and 2 bases at J, with 14 bases between the two ends. Per germline, CDR1 MNHNS and CDR2 SASEGT.

The sample holds many counts of this clonotype. J is TRBJ2-2 and V is TRBV29-1, with no clear D. The CDR3 has 12 residues. Germline CDR1 reads SQVTM; CDR2 reads ANQGSEA. V lost 5 bases to trimming and J lost 0 bases, with 4 bases between them. For the CDR3, the DNA is TGCAGCGTTAACGCGAACACCGGGGAGCTGTTTTTT. Amino acids: CSVNANTGELFF.

The sample holds many counts of this clonotype. This chain joins TRBV6-6 and TRBJ2-1; a weak D match, TRBD2 (6 bases). The CDR3 is 14 amino acids. V lost 6 bases to trimming and J lost 6 bases, with 15 bases between them. Germline V gene sequence: CDR1 MNHNY, CDR2 SVGAGI (reference sequence). The CDR3 DNA reads as TGTGCCAGCAGGGCCCGGGACTCTGTCAATGAGCAGTTCTTC. It specifies CASRARDSVNEQFF.

This clonotype was seen at least ten times. V gene TRBV12-3 or TRBV12-4 combines with J gene TRBJ2-7; possible D gene TRBD2, 6 bases. Trimming pared 2 bases from V and 7 bases from J, leaving 27 bases between. CDR3 length: 18 amino acids. CDR3: CASSLRGSLTNGREEQYF. The CDR3 nucleotides read TGTGCCAGCAGTTTACGGGGGTCGTTAACTAACGGACGTGAGGAGCAGTACTTC.

This clonotype has a count of ten or more. The chain is built from TRBV2 and TRBJ2-5, with D unresolved. Trimming took off 3 bases at V and 4 bases at J, with 9 bases between the two ends. The germline V gene has CDR1 SNHLY and CDR2 FYNNEI. The CDR3 totals 13 residues. Here the CDR3 reads CASSERSRETQYF. Written as DNA, the CDR3 is TGTGCCAGCAGTGAGAGGAGTCGAGAGACCCAGTACTTC.

This clonotype occurred many times. This chain connects TRBV3-1 to TRBJ1-1; D remains ambiguous. Germline-derived CDR1 and CDR2 are LGHDT and YNNKEL (reference sequence). Trimming pared 1 base from V and 3 bases from J, leaving 9 bases between. The CDR3 runs to 14 residues. The CDR3 nucleotides are TGTGCCAGCAGCCAAGGACGGCAGCACACTGAAGCTTTCTTT. Its translation: CASSQGRQHTEAFF.

This clonotype was counted ten times or more. The V and J genes are TRBV29-1 and TRBJ2-2; D is undetermined. The CDR3 extends over 12 amino acids. V shed 4 bases and J shed 2 bases, with 5 bases lying between them. CDR1 SQVTM and CDR2 ANQGSEA come from the germline V gene. CDR3 bases: TGCAGCGTTGTAGGAAACACCGGGGAGCTGTTTTTT. This encodes CSVVGNTGELFF.

This clonotype was recorded at least ten times. This may arise from a read error, as a much more abundant clone is one base away. The chain is built from TRBV20-1 and TRBJ2-1, with D hard to call. V dropped 3 bases and J dropped 0 bases, with 6 bases sitting between them. This CDR3 spans 13 amino acids. In germline, CDR1 is DFQATT, CDR2 SNEGSKA (reference sequence). CDR3 amino acids: CSASGGSYNEQFF. The CDR3 DNA reads TGCAGTGCTAGTGGCGGCTCCTACAATGAGCAGTTCTTC.

In this sample, this clonotype turned up many times. The genes are TRBV12-3 or TRBV12-4 and TRBJ1-1; D gene ambiguous. V gave up 6 bases and J gave up 0 bases, with 8 bases separating them. CDR3 size: 13 residues. The CDR3 region is CASRSIMNTEAFF. The CDR3, as DNA: TGTGCCAGCAGGAGTATAATGAACACTGAAGCTTTCTTT.

In this sample, this clonotype turned up many times. The V gene is TRBV13, the J gene TRBJ2-1, with unresolved D. CDR1 is PRHDT, CDR2 FYEKMQ, per germline (reference sequence). This CDR3 is 14 amino acids long. V was clipped by 5 bases and J by 5 bases, with 13 bases between them. DNA of the CDR3: TGTGCCAGCAGCCCCAGAACGGGTAACAATGAGCAGTTCTTC. This sequence encodes CASSPRTGNNEQFF. The entire variable domain, with the rest obtained from reference TRBV13 and TRBJ2-1, is as follows: AAGVIQSPRHLIKEKRETATLKCYPIPRHDTVYWYQQGPGQDPQFLISFYEKMQSDKGSIPDRFSAQQFSDYHSELNMSSLELGDSALYFCASSPRTGNNEQFFGPGTRLTVL.